This T cell receptor (beta chain) was observed in a study of blood T cells in healthy people across ages (dated by TCRdb to between 2014 and 2017). Describing the broader study: In model experiments, template switching captured roughly one uniquely barcoded TCR beta cDNA molecule for every two T cells. Using the same blood draw, the study looked at two additional independent replicas of 1 million unique cDNA reads for two donors, one aged 18 to 30 and the other aged 80 or older. Four age groups were formed from the donors: young (average 16 years), middle-aged (around 40), aged (around 68) and long-lived (around 82). Using deep sequencing normalized with unique cDNA molecular identifiers, the study measured how TCR beta repertoire diversity changes with age. To avoid experimental bias, donors of different ages were distributed randomly across sequencing lanes. Beyond this particular receptor, the publication reports: A strong correlation was found between observed TCR beta diversity and the percentage of naive T cells measured by flow cytometry. Compared with the aged group, the long-lived group had more naive CD4+ T cells, fewer expanded clones and increased TCR diversity, suggesting age selection. As age increased, observed TCR beta diversity per million T cells dropped in a roughly linear way, and a significant reduction was already evident by age about 36. Total diversity estimates from one million sequenced T cells were considered lower bounds and underestimates. Conclusive comparison of naive and antigen-experienced compartments was prevented by the profiling of bulk unsorted PBMCs. The CMV infection status of donors was not known, potentially confounding age-related changes in expanded clonotypes.

The junction shows trimming of 5 bases on V and 5 bases on J, plus 18 bases between the germline ends. The germline V gene yields SGHAT for CDR1 and FQNNGV for CDR2. The CDR3 goes from the cysteine to the phenylalanine over 15 residues. Only the CDR3 DNA is retained, 45 bases long and in frame from the first base. Notes on this clonotype: Its binding antigen is unknown. One base away there is no much larger clone; base qualities are not given.

Libraries were built with 5' RACE. These reads were obtained on an Illumina HiSeq 2500. A second 7 to 11 cycle PCR used a sample-barcoded 5' primer and a J-beta primer mix. Each TCR beta cDNA molecule received a unique molecular identifier from a template-switch 5' adaptor carrying 12 random nucleotides. At least 3 million CDR3-containing paired-end reads were obtained from each sample. The Mint cDNA synthesis kit, primed by a TRBC-specific oligonucleotide, was used to synthesize first-strand cDNA from all RNA. After uracil-DNA glycosylase treatment, a first 18-cycle PCR used universal primers M1SS and BC2_uni_R on all cDNA. The authors processed their data as follows. For normalization, 1 million high-quality reads, each with a distinct molecular identifier, were randomly selected from each sample. Reads with shared molecular identifiers were discarded instead of being binned into consensus sequences. MiTCR, with a Q25 quality threshold and the strictest error-elimination algorithm, was used for CDR3 identification, clonotype clustering and error correction. A nonparametric unseen species model with Euler transformation was used to estimate a lower bound on total TCR beta diversity. TCRdb applied fastp at Q25 and MiXCR to the public reads, then kept only in-frame beta chains. CDR3 protein duplicates are merged, each entry listing the most common genes and DNA. In this record, the V and J calls reflect TCRdb's handling and not the investigators' own analysis. Within this sample are about 1.6 million distinct CDR3 sequences, with 34% of them counted one time only. Roughly 12% of the sample is taken by the ten largest.

The donors were around 39 Caucasian individuals from Russia, aged 6 to 90 years, who were systemically healthy. Each donor gave ten milliliters of peripheral blood, drawn into EDTA-treated Vacutainer tubes. PBMCs were isolated by Ficoll-Paque density-gradient centrifugation, with at least 6 million obtained per sample. Total RNA, at least 6 micrograms per sample, was extracted from PBMCs with Trizol reagent. Naive CD45RAhigh/CD27high T cell percentages were measured by flow cytometry on a PBMC aliquot from every donor. The chain was built from TRBV11-2 and TRBJ2-5; the best D guess is TRBD2, with 5 bases matching. This TCR derives from a woman in her thirties in good health. Material: blood. The nucleotide sequence is TGTGCCAGCAGCAAATGGCGGGTCCCTGGGGAGACCCAGTACTTC. Translated, this gives CASSKWRVPGETQYF. With the portions outside the CDR3 filled from the reference TRBV11-2 and TRBJ2-5 genes, the complete variable region becomes EAGVAQSPRYKIIEKRQSVAFWCNPISGHATLYWYQQILGQGPKLLIQFQNNGVVDDSQLPKDRFSAERLKGVDSTLKIQPAKLEDSAVYLCASSKWRVPGETQYFGPGTRLLVL.